What follows describes a single TCR beta chain. Its antigen specificity is not known. Nothing much larger sits one base from this clone, and base qualities are not available. This entry belongs to a study of T cells after posttransplantation cyclophosphamide (TCRdb year 2016). Some background on the complete study: T cell repertoire reconstitution was tracked by TRB sequencing after myeloablative bone marrow transplantation in which posttransplantation cyclophosphamide was used as GVHD prophylaxis. In 3 patients, TRB sequencing was also performed on up to roughly 3 more blood samples taken 2 to 5.2 years after transplant, and in a handful of patients, pretransplant blood was also TRB-sequenced. Blood from all 35 or so PTCy patients with 1-year posttransplant specimens was subjected to TRB sequencing. Because TRA and TRB clonality correlated tightly in under ten samples, the subsequent TCR analyses were limited to TRB only. Public TRB sequences were checked against a database of over 3,500 sequences associated with responses to pathogens, tumor antigens, self-antigens and alloantigens. Antigen receptor sequencing covered samples from some 36 PTCy-treated patients and 15 to 20 of their related bone marrow donors. Overall study outcomes, separate from this receptor: Donor-recipient similarity was low at 1-2 months but increased during the first year, and donor CD8+ memory clones often dominated later blood repertoires. The TRB repertoires of T cells infiltrating skin or GI tract showed only limited overlap with the TRB repertoires of T cells in blood. Across roughly 49 patients, TRB clonality was highly associated with recipient CMV seropositivity and CMV reactivation, and PTCy diversity was similar to diversity in CNI/methotrexate controls.

The control cohort consisted of 11 patients who had myeloablative marrow transplants with methotrexate plus a calcineurin inhibitor and who were sampled 1 year after transplant. Peripheral blood and bone marrow mononuclear cells were isolated by Ficoll-Hypaque density centrifugation and cryopreserved. TRB sequencing used genomic DNA with the immunoSEQ assay at survey resolution or the hsTCRB kit. In the original analysis: The immunoSEQ software handled the initial read processing, while the LymphoSeq R package was used for the repertoire analyses. Clonality was computed as 1 minus normalized Shannon entropy; Gini coefficient was also calculated for each TRB dataset. To infer phenotypes in unsorted samples, TRB sequences from sorted subsets of the recipient or donor were mapped onto the unsorted samples of the same recipient. TCRdb mirrors the immuneACCESS table, restricted to in-frame sequences. Some clones are absent from its copies; in checked studies, under half trace to an unresolved V gene, and the reason for the others is unknown. V, J and clone size are those of that table, while D and trimming were read from the DNA. For this sample the table gives roughly 14,000 clones, of which approximately 88% were detected only once. In total, the top ten clones hold less than 5.5% of the sample.

Trimming accounts for 4 bases at V and 1 base at J, while the number of junction bases matched to no gene is 7. Measured from the cysteine to the phenylalanine, the CDR3 is 15 residues long. CDR3 DNA only is kept here, 45 bases in frame from base 1. CDR1 is given as LGHNA and CDR2 as YSLEER, both from the germline V gene. The chain is made from TRBV4-3 and TRBJ2-7, with 7 bases matching TRBD1. The source was PBMCs, collected 371 days after allogeneic stem cell transplant with calcineurin inhibitor and methotrexate. The clonotype originates from a male patient younger than 30 who received an allogeneic stem cell transplant from a related donor, was CMV-positive, and had no GVHD. After a transplant, some T cells may be of graft donor origin. The bases are TGCGCCAGCAGCCTAGGGACAGCTAATTCCTACGAGCAGTACTTC. It encodes CASSLGTANSYEQYF.